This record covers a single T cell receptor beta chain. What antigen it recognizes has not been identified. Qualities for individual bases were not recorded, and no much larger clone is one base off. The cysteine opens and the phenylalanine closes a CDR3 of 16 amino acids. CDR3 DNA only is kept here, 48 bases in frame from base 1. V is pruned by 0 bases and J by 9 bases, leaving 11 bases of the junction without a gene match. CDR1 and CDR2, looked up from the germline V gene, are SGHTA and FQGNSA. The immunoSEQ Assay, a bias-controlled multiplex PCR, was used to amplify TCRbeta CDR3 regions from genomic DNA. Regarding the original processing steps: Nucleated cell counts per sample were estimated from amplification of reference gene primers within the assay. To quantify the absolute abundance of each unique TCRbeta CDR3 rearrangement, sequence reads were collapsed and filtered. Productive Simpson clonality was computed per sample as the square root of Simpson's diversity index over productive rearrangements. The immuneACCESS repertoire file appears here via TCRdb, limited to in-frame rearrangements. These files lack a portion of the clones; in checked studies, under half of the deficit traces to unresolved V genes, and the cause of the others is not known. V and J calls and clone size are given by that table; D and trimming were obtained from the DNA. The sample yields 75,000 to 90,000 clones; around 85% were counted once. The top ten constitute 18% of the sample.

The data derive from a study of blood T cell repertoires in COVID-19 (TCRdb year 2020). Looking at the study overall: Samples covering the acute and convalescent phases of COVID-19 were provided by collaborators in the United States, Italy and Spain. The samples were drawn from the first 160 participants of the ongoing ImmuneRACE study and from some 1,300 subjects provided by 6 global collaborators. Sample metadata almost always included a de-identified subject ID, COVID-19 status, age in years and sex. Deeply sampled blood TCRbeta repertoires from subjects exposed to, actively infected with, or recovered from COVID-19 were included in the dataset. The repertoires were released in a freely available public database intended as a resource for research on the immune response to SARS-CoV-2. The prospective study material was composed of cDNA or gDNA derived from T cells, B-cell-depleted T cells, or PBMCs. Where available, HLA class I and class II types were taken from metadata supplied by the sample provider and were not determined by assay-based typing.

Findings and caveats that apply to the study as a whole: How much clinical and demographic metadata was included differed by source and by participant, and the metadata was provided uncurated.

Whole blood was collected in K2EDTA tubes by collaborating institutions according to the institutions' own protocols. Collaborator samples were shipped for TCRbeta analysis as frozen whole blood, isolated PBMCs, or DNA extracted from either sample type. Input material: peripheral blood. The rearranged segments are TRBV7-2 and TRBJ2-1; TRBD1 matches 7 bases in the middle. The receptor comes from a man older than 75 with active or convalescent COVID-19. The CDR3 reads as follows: CASSLAPGRSGGEQFF. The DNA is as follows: TGTGCCAGCAGCTTAGCCCCCGGTCGCTCAGGGGGTGAGCAGTTCTTC.